Each of the 15 T cell receptor beta chains below was sequenced from the same sample in a study of blood T cells in healthy people across ages. Alongside a J-beta primer mix, a sample-barcoded 5' primer served in a second PCR lasting 7 to 11 cycles. TCRdb independently ran MiXCR on the 5' RACE reads; one entry per CDR3 protein. The sample records approximately 800,000 distinct CDR3 sequences, less than 60% being singletons. The sample was blood. These receptors were collected from a man aged 80 or over in good health.

About this clonotype: This may be a read error, as it is one base from a much larger clone. The genes are TRBV20-1 and TRBJ2-1; 11 bases are shared with TRBD1. Looked up from germline, CDR1 is DFQATT and CDR2 is SNEGSKA (reference sequence). The V and J ends lost 0 bases and 5 bases, in that order; junction bases with no gene match: 3. This CDR3 comprises 15 residues. The CDR3 spells CSARDGDRGDNEQFF. The DNA of the CDR3 is TGCAGTGCTAGAGATGGGGACAGGGGGGACAATGAGCAGTTCTTC.

This clonotype was counted many times. The chain employs TRBV20-1 and TRBJ2-5; 7 positions agree with TRBD1. The V gene's germline CDR1 is DFQATT and CDR2 SNEGSKA (reference sequence). The CDR3 is 13 amino acids. Unmatched junction bases numbered 7, after V lost 6 bases and J lost 3 bases. CDR3 sequence (DNA): TGCAGTGCCCCCGACAGGGCCAAAGAGACCCAGTACTTC. This translates into CSAPDRAKETQYF.

V and J are TRBV27 and TRBJ2-3; possibly TRBD2 for D (6 bases). Between the trimmed V and J ends, which lost 5 bases and 4 bases, there was a span of 16 bases. CDR3 length equals 15 residues. The V gene's germline CDR1 is MNHEY and CDR2 SMNVEV (reference sequence). The CDR3 bases are TGTGCCAGCAGTGTAAACCCGGGAGTCGCAGATACGCAGTATTTT. As protein: CASSVNPGVADTQYF.

The rearrangement joins TRBV5-1 to TRBJ2-7, with TRBD2 as a possible D gene (6 bases). Germline V gives CDR1 SGHRS, CDR2 YFSETQ. The CDR3 spans 17 residues. Trimming cost V 4 bases and J 1 base, with 21 bases left between them. CDR3: CASSGGSTGPSSYEQYF. Written as DNA, the CDR3 is TGCGCCAGCAGCGGGGGGTCTACGGGCCCCTCTTCCTACGAGCAGTACTTC.

This clonotype has a handful of counts. This chain links TRBV20-1 with TRBJ1-5; D uncertain. With 0 bases removed from V and 2 bases from J, the gap between germline ends came to 17 bases. Germline assignment: CDR1 DFQATT and CDR2 SNEGSKA (reference sequence). The CDR3 runs 17 residues. CDR3 DNA: TGCAGTGCTAGAGACCCTATTCGGGTGGGCGGCAATCAGCCCCAGCATTTT. It encodes CSARDPIRVGGNQPQHF.

V is TRBV7-2 and J is TRBJ2-1; maybe TRBD2 (6 bases). CDR1 SGHTA and CDR2 FQGNSA come from the germline V gene. The CDR3 has 14 residues. Trimming cost V 2 bases and J 9 bases, with 14 bases left between them. The CDR3 here is CASSLRASVPEQFF. CDR3 DNA sequence: TGTGCCAGCAGCTTAAGAGCTAGCGTCCCTGAGCAGTTCTTC.

This clonotype has only a few counts. The V gene is TRBV12-3 or TRBV12-4, the J gene TRBJ1-6; D is unclear. Trimming stripped 5 bases from V and 10 bases from J, with 12 bases between. CDR3 length: 13 amino acids. This chain's CDR3 is CASSPRFGSPLHF. In DNA, the CDR3 is TGTGCCAGCAGTCCTCGTTTCGGGTCACCCCTCCACTTT.

This chain joins TRBV5-1 and TRBJ2-1; TRBD1 matches at 10 bases. CDR1 SGHRS and CDR2 YFSETQ come from the germline V gene. Losses at the gene ends were 4 bases for V and 6 bases for J; bases not matched to a gene: 10. CDR3 length equals 16 residues. CDR3 DNA sequence: TGCGCCAGCAGCGGTGGTGGCGGGACAGGGGTCAATGAGCAGTTCTTC. Amino acid sequence: CASSGGGGTGVNEQFF.

The rearrangement links TRBV2 to TRBJ1-4, with 7 bases that match TRBD1. This CDR3 region has 15 residues. Germline CDR1 SNHLY, CDR2 FYNNEI. V was clipped by 5 bases and J by 7 bases; unmatched bases: 10. CDR3: CASSPQQGRLEKLFF. CDR3 in DNA: TGTGCCAGCAGTCCGCAACAGGGGCGGCTTGAAAAACTGTTTTTT.

V usage is TRBV7-2 and J usage is TRBJ2-1; 8 nucleotides align to TRBD2. The germline gives CDR1 SGHTA, CDR2 FQGNSA. CDR3 length equals 15 residues. Trimming took 4 bases from V and 7 from J; bases not matched to a gene: 9. In DNA, the CDR3 is TGTGCCAGCAGCTCTACTAGCGGCAACGCAAATGAGCAGTTCTTC. It codes for CASSSTSGNANEQFF.

This sequence joins TRBV6-2 or TRBV6-3 and TRBJ2-1, with TRBD1 matching 10 bases. Germline trimming cut 4 bases from V and 7 bases from J; bases unmatched to any gene: 13. This CDR3 comprises 17 residues. CDR1 and CDR2 from the germline V gene are MNHEY and SVGEGT. The CDR3 bases are TGTGCCAGCAGTTCGACAGGGGGCGCGGAATTCAGGAATGAGCAGTTCTTC. This encodes CASSSTGGAEFRNEQFF.

This chain links TRBV15 with TRBJ2-1, with 8 bases matching TRBD1. CDR3 length: 14 amino acids. V shed 1 base, J shed 8 bases, and the junction held 4 bases outside the gene matches. The germline CDR1 and CDR2 sequences are LNHNV and YYDKDF (reference sequence). The CDR3 DNA sequence: TGTGCCACCAGCAGAGCCCAGGGGGCTGATGAGCAGTTCTTC. It translates to CATSRAQGADEQFF.

The genes are TRBV15 and TRBJ2-1; maybe TRBD1 (6 bases). The germline gives CDR1 LNHNV, CDR2 YYDKDF (reference sequence). Trimming took off 4 bases at V and 8 bases at J, with 21 bases between the two ends. The length of the CDR3 is 16 residues. In DNA, the CDR3 is TGTGCCACCAGCATCTTCACGATCGACAGGATGGATGAGCAGTTCTTC. This gives the protein CATSIFTIDRMDEQFF.

The rearrangement links TRBV7-8 to TRBJ2-2; 10 positions match TRBD2. Germline assignment: CDR1 SGHVS and CDR2 FQNEAQ. The V segment lost 0 bases and the J segment 6 bases; nucleotides outside the gene matches: 7. The CDR3 spans 17 residues. The CDR3 nucleotides read TGTGCCAGCAGCTTAGCCCACGGACTAGCGGTGGCCGGGGAGCTGTTTTTT. Amino acids: CASSLAHGLAVAGELFF. The entire variable domain, with the rest obtained from reference TRBV7-8 and TRBJ2-2, is as follows: GAGVSQSPRYKVAKRGQDVALRCDPISGHVSLFWYQQALGQGPEFLTYFQNEAQLDKSGLPSDRFFAERPEGSVSTLKIQRTQQEDSAVYLCASSLAHGLAVAGELFFGEGSRLTVL.

This clonotype has only one observation. Being one base from a much bigger clone, this may be a read error. The gene calls are TRBV11-2 and TRBJ2-1; weak D call: TRBD1 (5 bases). The V end lost 1 base, the J end lost 10 bases, and 20 bases lay between the germline ends. CDR1 and CDR2 from the germline V gene are SGHAT and FQNNGV. This CDR3 contains 16 residues. In DNA, the CDR3 is TGTGCCAGCAGCTTAGGGAAGGTAGGGGCTCCCCGGGAGCAGTTCTTC. It yields the protein CASSLGKVGAPREQFF.